Presented here are 9 T cell receptor beta chains from one specimen sequenced in a study of cytomegalovirus exposure and HLA in healthy donors. PCR was performed using 60 Vbeta and 13 Jbeta primers. Assay: immunoSEQ multiplex PCR; the TCRdb copy retains only in-frame clones and omits some. The table lists over 100,000 clones, roughly 80% of them singletons. Sequenced input: PBMCs. Receptor source: a man in his thirties or forties in good health and CMV-seropositive.

V gene TRBV4-2 combines with J gene TRBJ1-1; tentative D call: TRBD1 (5 bases). The ends were cut back, 2 bases at V and 6 bases at J, with 10 bases in the middle. CDR1 and CDR2 from the germline V gene are LGHNA and YNFKEQ. The CDR3 covers 13 residues. The CDR3 nucleotides are TGTGCCAGCAGCCAACCAGGGTACGCTGAAGCTTTCTTT. Translated: CASSQPGYAEAFF.

The V and J genes are TRBV28 and TRBJ2-7; 11 bases fit TRBD2. CDR1 and CDR2 (germline): MDHEN, SYDVKM. This CDR3 is built from 14 residues. With 7 bases clipped from V and 7 bases from J, the junction kept 9 bases outside the gene matches. This CDR3 is CASTLLAGVGEQYF. In DNA form, the CDR3 reads TGTGCCAGCACCTTACTAGCGGGGGTCGGTGAGCAGTACTTC.

This clone has a handful of counts. The chain is built from TRBV5-4 and TRBJ2-7; 9 bases are shared with TRBD1. V was clipped by 4 bases and J by 4 bases; unmatched bases: 12. The CDR3 consists of 16 residues. Germline-derived CDR1 and CDR2 are SGHNT and YYREEE (reference sequence). CDR3 in amino acids: CASSRTTGTGLYEQYV. Written as DNA, the CDR3 is TGTGCCAGCAGCCGGACGACCGGGACAGGGTTATACGAGCAGTACGTC.

The chain joins TRBV2 to TRBJ1-4; D is perhaps TRBD1 (5 bases). Per germline, CDR1 SNHLY and CDR2 FYNNEI. The CDR3 loop spans 15 amino acids. Trimming pared 2 bases from V and 3 bases from J, leaving 10 bases between. The CDR3 DNA reads as TGTGCCAGCAGTGAAAGTTGGGGGGCTAATGAAAAACTGTTTTTT. Amino acids: CASSESWGANEKLFF.

The genes are TRBV2 and TRBJ1-4; D is undetermined. V was clipped by 6 bases and J by 5 bases, with 4 bases between them. This CDR3 region has 11 residues. Per germline, CDR1 SNHLY and CDR2 FYNNEI. The CDR3, as DNA: TGTGCCAGCAGCAAAAATGAAAAACTGTTTTTT. The encoded protein is CASSKNEKLFF.

This clone was seen a single time. The V gene is TRBV5-8, the J gene TRBJ1-2; TRBD1 matches 7 bases. The CDR3 has 13 amino acids. V lost 4 bases, J lost 6 bases, and 6 bases stayed unmatched. The germline gives CDR1 SGHTS, CDR2 YDEGEE. For the CDR3, the DNA is TGTGCCAGCAGCGCGACAGGGTTCCATGGCTACACCTTC. It yields the protein CASSATGFHGYTF.

The V gene is TRBV5-1, the J gene TRBJ2-4; 7 bases map to TRBD2. The length of the CDR3 is 16 residues. From germline, CDR1 is SGHRS and CDR2 YFSETQ. The V and J ends lost 0 bases and 5 bases, in that order; junction bases with no gene match: 8. CDR3 residues: CASSLEPGGRENIQYF. In nucleotides, the CDR3 is TGCGCCAGCAGCTTGGAACCGGGGGGTCGGGAAAACATTCAGTACTTC.

This clone appeared a single time. The chain recombines TRBV6-6 with TRBJ1-2; possibly TRBD1 for D (6 bases). This CDR3 region has 16 residues. Per germline, CDR1 MNHNY and CDR2 SVGAGI (reference sequence). V dropped 2 bases and J dropped 3 bases, with 16 bases sitting between them. CDR3 nucleotide sequence: TGTGCCAGCAGTTACCTCTTGGGGGGGGCGGACTATGGCTACACCTTC. Protein product: CASSYLLGGADYGYTF.

This sequence joins TRBV10-3 and TRBJ1-2; 9 bases map to TRBD1. Trimming at V came to 1 base and at J to 6 bases, leaving 9 bases not matched to a gene. Germline V CDR1 and CDR2: ENHRY, SYGVKD. The CDR3 loop spans 16 amino acids. CDR3: CAISEWEGQGSHGYTF. The CDR3 nucleotides are TGTGCCATCAGTGAGTGGGAGGGACAGGGAAGCCATGGCTACACCTTC.